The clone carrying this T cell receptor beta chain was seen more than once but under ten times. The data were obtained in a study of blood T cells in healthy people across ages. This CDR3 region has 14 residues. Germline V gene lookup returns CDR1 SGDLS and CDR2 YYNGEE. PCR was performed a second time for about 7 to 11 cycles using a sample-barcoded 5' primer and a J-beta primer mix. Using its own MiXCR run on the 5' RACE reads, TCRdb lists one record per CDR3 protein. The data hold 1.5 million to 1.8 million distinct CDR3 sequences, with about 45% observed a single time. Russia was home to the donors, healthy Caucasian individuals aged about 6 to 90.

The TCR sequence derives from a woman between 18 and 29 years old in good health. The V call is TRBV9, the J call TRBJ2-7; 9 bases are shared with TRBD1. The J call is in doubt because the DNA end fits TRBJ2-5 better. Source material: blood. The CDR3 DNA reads TGTGCCAGCAGCGAACAGGGGGCAGGGGAGACCCAGTACTTC. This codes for CASSEQGAGETQYF.